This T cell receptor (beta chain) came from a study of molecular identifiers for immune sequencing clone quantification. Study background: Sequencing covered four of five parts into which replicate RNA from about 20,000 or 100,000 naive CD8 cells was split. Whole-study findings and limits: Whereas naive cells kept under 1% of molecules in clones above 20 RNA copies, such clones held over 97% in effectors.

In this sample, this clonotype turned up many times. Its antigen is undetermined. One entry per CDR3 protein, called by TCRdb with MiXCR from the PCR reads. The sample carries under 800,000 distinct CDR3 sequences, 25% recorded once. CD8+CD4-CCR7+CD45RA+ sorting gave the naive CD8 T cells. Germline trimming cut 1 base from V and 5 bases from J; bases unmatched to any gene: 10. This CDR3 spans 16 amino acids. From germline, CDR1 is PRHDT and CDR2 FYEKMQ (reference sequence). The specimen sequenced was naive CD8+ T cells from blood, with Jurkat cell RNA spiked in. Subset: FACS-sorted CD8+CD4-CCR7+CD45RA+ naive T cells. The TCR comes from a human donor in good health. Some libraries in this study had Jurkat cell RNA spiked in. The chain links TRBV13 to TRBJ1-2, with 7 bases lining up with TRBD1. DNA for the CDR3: TGTGCCAGCAGCTTAGTCCAGTCCGGACAGGAGTATGGCTACACCTTC. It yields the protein CASSLVQSGQEYGYTF.